What follows are 25 T cell receptor beta chains derived from one specimen sequenced in a study of T cells after somatic rescue of genetic block. Method: immunoSEQ multiplex PCR; TCRdb's copy keeps in-frame clones and lacks some. The repertoire includes around 9,700 clones, about 67% of them detected once, and 22% sits in the top ten. Input material: peripheral blood mononuclear cells (PBMCs). These TCRs come from a boy between 10 and 17 years old.

This chain uses TRBV13 with TRBJ2-3; D ambiguous. CDR3 length: 13 amino acids. Germline CDR1 is PRHDT and CDR2 is FYEKMQ (reference sequence). Trimming shortened V by 6 bases and J by 2 bases, and 9 bases separated the two germline ends. CDR3 sequence (DNA): TGTGCCAGCAGTCCCCCTAACACAGATACGCAGTATTTT. Its translation is CASSPPNTDTQYF.

This clone was seen more than once but under ten times. The V call is TRBV28, the J call TRBJ1-5; no clear D gene. Per germline, CDR1 MDHEN and CDR2 SYDVKM. This CDR3 has 14 amino acids. Between the trimmed V and J ends, which lost 5 bases and 3 bases, there was a span of 11 bases. The CDR3 loop reads CASSNFPTNQPQHF. In DNA form, the CDR3 reads TGTGCCAGCAGTAACTTCCCGACCAATCAGCCCCAGCATTTT.

This clone was seen a handful of times. The CDR3 DNA follows: TGTGCCAGCAGTTACTGGCTAGCGGAAAACACCGGGGAGCTGTTTTTT. Protein sequence: CASSYWLAENTGELFF. The J gene is TRBJ2-2, the V gene TRBV6-5, with 7 bases that match TRBD2. V shed 1 base, J shed 2 bases, and the junction held 4 bases outside the gene matches. Looked up from germline, CDR1 is MNHEY and CDR2 is SVGAGI. The CDR3 extends over 16 amino acids.

CDR3 sequence reads: CAIVLDSLIYNEQFF. The CDR3 nucleotides are TGTGCCATCGTTCTGGACAGTTTGATTTACAATGAGCAGTTCTTC. The V call is TRBV6-1, the J call TRBJ2-1, with D possibly matching TRBD1 (6 bases). This CDR3 has 15 amino acids. The ends were cut back, 10 bases at V and 4 bases at J, with 20 bases in the middle. Germline CDR1 and CDR2: MNHNS and SASEGT.

This clone was found a few times. The rearrangement links TRBV6-5 to TRBJ2-7; TRBD1 agrees at 7 bases. Per germline, CDR1 MNHEY and CDR2 SVGAGI. CDR3 length: 16 residues. V gave up 1 base and J gave up 3 bases; unmatched junction bases: 9. The CDR3 is CASSYWATGLGYEQYF. The CDR3 DNA reads as TGTGCCAGCAGTTACTGGGCGACAGGGCTGGGCTACGAGCAGTACTTC.

The gene calls are TRBV18 and TRBJ1-1; the match to TRBD1 covers 8 bases. CDR3 length: 15 amino acids. V lost 4 bases and J lost 1; bases outside the gene matches: 5. Germline assignment: CDR1 KGHSH and CDR2 LQKENI. The CDR3 DNA follows: TGTGCCAGCTCACGCGAAGGACAGGGGAACACTGAAGCTTTCTTT. It translates to CASSREGQGNTEAFF.

The V call is TRBV9, the J call TRBJ1-1; TRBD1 aligns across 7 bases. The germline V gene has CDR1 SGDLS and CDR2 YYNGEE. The trim removed 0 bases at V and 5 bases at J, leaving 4 bases unmatched. This CDR3 contains 14 residues. CDR3 amino acids: CASSVEGGGTEAFF. The CDR3 coding sequence is TGTGCCAGCAGCGTAGAAGGGGGCGGGACTGAAGCTTTCTTT.

The J gene is TRBJ2-7, the V gene TRBV5-1; D remains ambiguous. CDR1 and CDR2 from the germline V gene are SGHRS and YFSETQ. Trimming left V 0 bases short and J 2 bases short, with 9 bases between. The CDR3 extends over 14 amino acids. CDR3 bases: TGCGCCAGCAGCTTGGCCCCCCAGGCCTACGAGCAGTACTTC. Its translation: CASSLAPQAYEQYF.

J is TRBJ2-5 and V is TRBV5-4; possible D gene TRBD2, 6 bases. With 4 bases removed from V and 7 bases from J, the gap between germline ends came to 20 bases. This CDR3 is 15 amino acids long. Germline-derived CDR1 and CDR2 are SGHNT and YYREEE (reference sequence). The CDR3 region is CASSRGGAGDGTQYF. The CDR3 bases are TGTGCCAGCAGCCGCGGAGGGGCCGGCGATGGGACCCAGTACTTC.

The chain has TRBV6-5 and TRBJ1-1; TRBD1 matches 7 bases. The CDR3 consists of 14 residues. Per germline, CDR1 MNHEY and CDR2 SVGAGI. V trimming: 5 bases; J trimming: 3 bases; junction bases outside the gene matches: 6. The DNA of the CDR3 is TGTGCCAGCAGTCGCGGACAGGTCTACACTGAAGCTTTCTTT. Translation gives CASSRGQVYTEAFF.

The rearrangement joins TRBV5-1 to TRBJ2-5; 11 nucleotides match TRBD2. The CDR3 spans 13 residues. Trimming cost V 8 bases and J 2 bases; bases outside gene matches: 2. Germline V gene data show CDR1 as SGHRS and CDR2 as YFSETQ. Here the CDR3 DNA reads TGCGCCAGGGGGACTAGCGGACAAGAGACCCAGTACTTC. Translating gives CARGTSGQETQYF.

The chain uses TRBV7-2 and TRBJ2-3, with TRBD1 matching over 7 bases. There are 15 residues in the CDR3. In germline, CDR1 is SGHTA, CDR2 FQGNSA. Losses at the gene ends were 3 bases for V and 0 bases for J; bases not matched to a gene: 3. Here the CDR3 reads CASSFDRVSTDTQYF. DNA for the CDR3: TGTGCCAGCAGCTTTGACAGGGTTAGCACAGATACGCAGTATTTT.

This sequence joins TRBV19 and TRBJ2-5; TRBD2 matches 9 bases. CDR1 is LNHDA and CDR2 is SQIVND in the germline V gene (reference sequence). CDR3 length: 15 amino acids. V dropped 3 bases and J dropped 4; count of bases not matched to a gene: 6. The CDR3 DNA reads TGTGCCAGTAGTATTATGGCGGGAGGGGGAGAGACCCAGTACTTC. Translation: CASSIMAGGGETQYF.

CDR3 in DNA: TGTGCCAGCAGCAGACTTCGGGGACTAGCGGGGGCCTACAATGAGCAGTTCTTC. It translates to CASSRLRGLAGAYNEQFF. The gene calls are TRBV7-8 and TRBJ2-1; 14 bases are a match to TRBD2. The V gene end was trimmed by 5 bases and the J gene end by 2 bases; junction bases not matched to a gene: 8. Germline CDR1 and CDR2: SGHVS and FQNEAQ. The CDR3 spans 18 residues.

The V gene is TRBV6-5, the J gene TRBJ2-7; 8 bases are a match to TRBD1. J lost 4 bases, V lost 0 bases, and 5 bases had no gene match. Germline assignment: CDR1 MNHEY and CDR2 SVGAGI. The CDR3 loop spans 15 amino acids. CDR3 region: CASSYSTGGWYEQYF. In DNA form, the CDR3 reads TGTGCCAGCAGTTACTCAACAGGGGGGTGGTACGAGCAGTACTTC.

The chain employs TRBV27 and TRBJ2-1; D gene uncertain. CDR1 and CDR2 from the germline V gene are MNHEY and SMNVEV (reference sequence). The CDR3 runs 16 residues. V lost 5 bases and J 3 bases, leaving 17 bases between the germline ends. The CDR3 DNA reads as TGTGCCAGCAGTCCACAGACCAGTCCCTTCTACAATGAGCAGTTCTTC. Translating it yields CASSPQTSPFYNEQFF.

This clone was counted a single time. The V and J genes are TRBV25-1 and TRBJ2-3, with D perhaps matching TRBD1 or TRBD2 (5 bases each). CDR1 MGHDK and CDR2 SYGVNS come from the germline V gene. The CDR3 is 14 amino acids. V gave up 5 bases and J gave up 0 bases, with 9 bases separating them. CDR3: CASSLGPSTDTQYF. CDR3 nucleotides: TGTGCCAGCAGTCTGGGACCGAGCACAGATACGCAGTATTTT.

J is TRBJ1-1 and V is TRBV5-1; possibly TRBD1 for D (6 bases). Germline lookup yields CDR1 SGHRS and CDR2 YFSETQ. V was pared by 4 bases and J by 0 bases, with 10 bases between. The CDR3 runs to 14 residues. The CDR3 DNA reads as TGCGCCAGCAGCCCGAGGACAGTGAACACTGAAGCTTTCTTT. This codes for CASSPRTVNTEAFF.

The chain uses TRBV18 and TRBJ2-4, with 12 bases fitting TRBD2. V shed 5 bases, J shed 8 bases, and the junction held 7 bases outside the gene matches. The CDR3 is made up of 15 amino acids. In germline, CDR1 is KGHSH, CDR2 LQKENI. CDR3 in amino acids: CASSARTSGEDIQYF. Written as DNA, the CDR3 is TGTGCCAGCTCAGCCAGGACTAGCGGGGAGGACATTCAGTACTTC.

The chain's CDR3 is CASTLNRAGGDTGELFF. The CDR3 nucleotides read TGTGCCAGCACCCTAAATCGGGCAGGGGGGGACACCGGGGAGCTGTTTTTT. The chain is built from TRBV28 and TRBJ2-2; D assignment may be TRBD1 or TRBD2 (7 bases each). In germline, CDR1 is MDHEN, CDR2 SYDVKM. The CDR3 has 17 amino acids. V lost 7 bases to trimming and J lost 3 bases, with 21 bases between them.

CDR3 nucleotides: TGTGCCAGCTCCCAGCCACAGGGAGGCAATCAGCCCCAGCATTTT. It codes for CASSQPQGGNQPQHF. The V gene is TRBV6-5, the J gene TRBJ1-5; D perhaps matches TRBD1 (6 bases). CDR3 length: 15 amino acids. CDR1 and CDR2 (germline): MNHEY, SVGAGI. Trimming took 8 bases from V and 2 from J, leaving 16 bases between them.

By share of the sample, this clone is medium-sized. V is TRBV5-1 and J is TRBJ2-3; perhaps D is TRBD1 or TRBD2 (6 bases each). Looked up from germline, CDR1 is SGHRS and CDR2 is YFSETQ. The V gene lost 6 bases and the J gene lost 4 bases, with 12 bases spanning the gap. This CDR3 region has 13 residues. CDR3 amino acids: CASKGGGSDTQYF. The CDR3 region has the DNA TGCGCCAGCAAGGGGGGCGGATCAGATACGCAGTATTTT. The whole variable domain, remainder taken from reference TRBV5-1 and TRBJ2-3, is KAGVTQTPRYLIKTRGQQVTLSCSPISGHRSVSWYQQTPGQGLQFLFEYFSETQRNKGNFPGRFSGRQFSNSRSEMNVSTLELGDSALYLCASKGGGSDTQYFGPGTRLTVL.

By sample share, this clone is medium-sized. This chain uses TRBV2 with TRBJ2-2, with D possibly being TRBD1 or TRBD2 (5 bases each). V lost 7 bases to trimming and J lost 6 bases, with 15 bases between them. The CDR3 loop spans 14 amino acids. In germline, CDR1 is SNHLY, CDR2 FYNNEI. The CDR3 region has the DNA TGTGCCAGCACCCCCTGGGTGGGGGCCGGGGAGCTGTTTTTT. Translated, it gives CASTPWVGAGELFF.

The chain employs TRBV6-5 and TRBJ1-5; weak D call: TRBD1 (5 bases). Per germline, CDR1 MNHEY and CDR2 SVGAGI. This CDR3 has 15 amino acids. Trimming removed 7 bases from V and 6 bases from J, with 19 bases in between. CDR3 DNA: TGTGCCAGCACCCCATCGGCAGGGAGAGGTCAGCCCCAGCATTTT. This sequence encodes CASTPSAGRGQPQHF.

This chain joins TRBV7-9 and TRBJ2-2, with D perhaps matching TRBD2 (5 bases). This CDR3 contains 10 residues. Germline V gene lookup returns CDR1 SEHNR and CDR2 FQNEAQ (reference sequence). The V end was cut by 10 bases, the J end by 7 bases, with 7 bases between. This CDR3 reads CATRGGELFF. CDR3 DNA sequence: TGTGCCACCCGGGGCGGGGAGCTGTTTTTT.